The rows below give T cell receptor beta chains drawn from one sample of a study of shared clonotypes between healthy human individuals. TCRdb's copy holds only in-frame clones and misses some; the assay was immunoSEQ multiplex PCR. The sample lists about 2.1 million clones, 80% to 95% seen once, with more than 1.5% in the top ten. Sequencing used naive CD8+ T cells from PBMCs. The receptors were gathered from a young man in good health. Some clones in this sample may be carry-over from other donors' samples. CDR3s include the opening cysteine and the closing phenylalanine or tryptophan. A D gene is named only where the DNA matches it firmly. Part of the rows lack a size; the others show once, few, many or a class for expanded clones.

D gene	V gene	clone size	J gene	CDR3 DNA	CDR3 protein
TRBD2	TRBV7-9	NA	TRBJ2-3	TGTGCCAGCAGCCGTCCCGGGGGGTCCGTCACAGATACGCAGTATTTT	CASSRPGGSVTDTQYF
NA	TRBV11-2	NA	TRBJ1-2	TGTGCCAGCAGCTTAGAAGGGAAGGCTAACTATGGCTACACCTTC	CASSLEGKANYGYTF
NA	TRBV14	NA	TRBJ2-6	TGTGCCAGCAGGTCCCTAGCGAGCGGGGCCAACGTCCTGACTTTC	CASRSLASGANVLTF
TRBD1	TRBV15	once	TRBJ2-7	TGTGCCACCAGCAGAGACAGGGGGTTTCTCGAGCAGTACTTC	CATSRDRGFLEQYF
NA	TRBV29-1	NA	TRBJ2-7	TGCAGCGTTGTACGGGGGTTTTCCTACGAGCAGTACTTC	CSVVRGFSYEQYF
TRBD1	TRBV7-6	NA	TRBJ2-7	TGTGCCAGCAGCTTAGCGCCTTCTGGCAGGGGGTCTAGTTCCTACGAGCAGTACTTC	CASSLAPSGRGSSSYEQYF
TRBD1	TRBV15	NA	TRBJ2-2	TGTGCCACCAGCACCGGGACAGGGGGGATCACCGGGGAGCTGTTTTTT	CATSTGTGGITGELFF
NA	TRBV19	NA	TRBJ1-1	TGTGCCAGTAGTACCCTACTTAACACTGAAGCTTTCTTT	CASSTLLNTEAFF
NA	TRBV4-1	NA	TRBJ2-1	TGCGCCAGCAGCCAAGATCTCCGGGCTAGCTCCTACAATGAGCAGTTCTTC	CASSQDLRASSYNEQFF
NA	TRBV29-1	NA	TRBJ2-7	TGCAGCGTTGAAGACCCCGGGAGCTCCTACGAGCAGTACTTC	CSVEDPGSSYEQYF
NA	TRBV27	once	TRBJ2-1	TGTGCCAGCAGTTGGGACACTTACAATGAGCAGTTCTTC	CASSWDTYNEQFF
NA	TRBV9	NA	TRBJ2-7	TGTGCCAGCAGCGTGGTGGGAGACGGGATAATTCTCTCCTACGAGCAGTACTTC	CASSVVGDGIILSYEQYF
NA	TRBV5-5	NA	TRBJ2-7	TGTGCCAGCAGCTTACTCCCTGCCGGGGTATACACATCCTACGAGCAGTACTTC	CASSLLPAGVYTSYEQYF
NA	TRBV6-5	NA	TRBJ2-1	TGTGCCAGCAGTTACGGGGCAGCCTTGTCCTACAATGAGCAGTTCTTC	CASSYGAALSYNEQFF
TRBD1	TRBV4-1	NA	TRBJ1-3	TGCGCCAGCAGCCAACCGACAGGGACTGGAAACACCATATATTTT	CASSQPTGTGNTIYF
NA	TRBV7-9	few	TRBJ1-1	TGTGCCAGCAGCTGGACGGACACTGAAGCTTTCTTT	CASSWTDTEAFF
NA	TRBV10-3	NA	TRBJ1-2	TGTGCCATCAGTGAGGGGAGCGGCTATGGCTACACCTTC	CAISEGSGYGYTF
TRBD1	TRBV9	NA	TRBJ2-2	TGTGCCAGCAGCGAGGGACAGGGGAACACCGGGGAGCTGTTTTTT	CASSEGQGNTGELFF
TRBD1	TRBV29-1	few	TRBJ2-3	TGCAGCGCCTCCCAGGGGGCTACAGATACGCAGTATTTT	CSASQGATDTQYF
NA	TRBV29-1	NA	TRBJ2-3	TGCAGCGCCGAAGGGGGAGTTAACACAGATACGCAGTATTTT	CSAEGGVNTDTQYF
NA	TRBV7-9	NA	TRBJ2-3	TGTGCCAGCAGCCCGCAGAGTTCAGATACGCAGTATTTT	CASSPQSSDTQYF
TRBD1	TRBV10-3	once	TRBJ1-4	TGTGCCATCAGTGAGTCGACAGGGGTTAATGAAAAACTGTTTTTT	CAISESTGVNEKLFF